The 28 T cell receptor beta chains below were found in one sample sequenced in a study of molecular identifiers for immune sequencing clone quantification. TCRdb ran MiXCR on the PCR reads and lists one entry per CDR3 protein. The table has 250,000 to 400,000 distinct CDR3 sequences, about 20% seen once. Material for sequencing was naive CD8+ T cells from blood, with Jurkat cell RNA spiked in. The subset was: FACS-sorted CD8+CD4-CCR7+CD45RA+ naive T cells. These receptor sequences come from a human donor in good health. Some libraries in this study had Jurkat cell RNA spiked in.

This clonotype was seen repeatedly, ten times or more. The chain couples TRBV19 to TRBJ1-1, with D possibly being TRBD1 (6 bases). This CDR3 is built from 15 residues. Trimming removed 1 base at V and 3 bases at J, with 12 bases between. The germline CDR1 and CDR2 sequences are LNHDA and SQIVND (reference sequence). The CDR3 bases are TGTGCCAGTAGTATAGGACTGGGGGCCCACACTGAAGCTTTCTTT. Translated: CASSIGLGAHTEAFF.

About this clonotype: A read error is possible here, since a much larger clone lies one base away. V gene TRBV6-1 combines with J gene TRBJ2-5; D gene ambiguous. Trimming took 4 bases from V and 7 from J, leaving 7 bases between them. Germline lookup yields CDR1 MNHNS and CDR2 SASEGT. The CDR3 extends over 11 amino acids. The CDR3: CASSGDWTQYF. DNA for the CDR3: TGTGCCAGCAGTGGAGATTGGACCCAGTACTTC.

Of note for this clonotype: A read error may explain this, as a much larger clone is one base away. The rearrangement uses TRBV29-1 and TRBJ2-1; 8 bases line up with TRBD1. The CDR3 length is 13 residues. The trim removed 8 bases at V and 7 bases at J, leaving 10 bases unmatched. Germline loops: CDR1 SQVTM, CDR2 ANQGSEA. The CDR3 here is CSTRTGSSNEQFF. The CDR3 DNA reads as TGCAGCACTCGGACAGGGAGTTCGAATGAGCAGTTCTTC.

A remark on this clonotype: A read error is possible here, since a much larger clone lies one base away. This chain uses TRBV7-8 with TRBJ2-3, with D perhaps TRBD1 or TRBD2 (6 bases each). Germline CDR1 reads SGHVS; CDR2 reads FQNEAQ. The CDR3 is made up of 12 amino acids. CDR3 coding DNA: TGTGCCAGCATGGGGGGCACAGGTACGCAGTATTTT. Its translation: CASMGGTGTQYF.

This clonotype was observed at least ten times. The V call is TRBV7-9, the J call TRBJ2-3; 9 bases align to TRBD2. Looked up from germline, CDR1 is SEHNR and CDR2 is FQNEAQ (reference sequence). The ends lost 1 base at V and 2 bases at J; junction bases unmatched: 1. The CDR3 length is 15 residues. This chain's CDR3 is CASSLGLADTDTQYF. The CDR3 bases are TGTGCCAGCAGCTTAGGACTAGCGGACACAGATACGCAGTATTTT. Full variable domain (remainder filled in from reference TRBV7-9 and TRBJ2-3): DTGVSQNPRHKITKRGQNVTFRCDPISEHNRLYWYRQTLGQGPEFLTYFQNEAQLEKSRLLSDRFSAERPKGSFSTLEIQRTEQGDSAMYLCASSLGLADTDTQYFGPGTRLTVL.

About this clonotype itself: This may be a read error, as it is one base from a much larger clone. CDR3 sequence reads: CATSDSAEGAPFDEQFF. CDR3 DNA: TGTGCCACCAGTGATTCGGCGGAGGGGGCTCCTTTTGATGAGCAGTTCTTC. This sequence joins TRBV24-1 and TRBJ2-1; perhaps TRBD1 as D (7 bases). This CDR3 comprises 17 residues. V lost 2 bases to trimming and J lost 8 bases, with 21 bases between them. From germline, CDR1 is KGHDR and CDR2 SFDVKD.

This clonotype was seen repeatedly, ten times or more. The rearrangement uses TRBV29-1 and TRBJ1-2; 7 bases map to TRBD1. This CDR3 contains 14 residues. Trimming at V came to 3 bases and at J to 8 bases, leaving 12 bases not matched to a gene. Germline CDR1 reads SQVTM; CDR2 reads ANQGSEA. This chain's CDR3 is CSVEDLQGVGGYTF. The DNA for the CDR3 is TGCAGCGTTGAGGATTTGCAGGGGGTGGGGGGCTACACCTTC.

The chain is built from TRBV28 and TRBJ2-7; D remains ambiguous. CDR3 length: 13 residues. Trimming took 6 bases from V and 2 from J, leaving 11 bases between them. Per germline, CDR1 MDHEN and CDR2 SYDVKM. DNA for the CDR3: TGTGCCAGCAGCCCGGGCTTTACCTACGAGCAGTACTTC. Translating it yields CASSPGFTYEQYF.

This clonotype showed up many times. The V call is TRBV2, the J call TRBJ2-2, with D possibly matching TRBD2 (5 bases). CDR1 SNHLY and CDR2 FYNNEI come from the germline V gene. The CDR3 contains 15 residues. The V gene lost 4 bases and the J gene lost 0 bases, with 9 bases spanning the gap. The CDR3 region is CASSAGTTNTGELFF. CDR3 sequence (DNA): TGTGCCAGCAGTGCGGGAACAACGAACACCGGGGAGCTGTTTTTT. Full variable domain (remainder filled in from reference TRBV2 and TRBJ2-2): EPEVTQTPSHQVTQMGQEVILRCVPISNHLYFYWYRQILGQKVEFLVSFYNNEISEKSEIFDDQFSVERPDGSNFTLKIRSTKLEDSAMYFCASSAGTTNTGELFFGEGSRLTVL.

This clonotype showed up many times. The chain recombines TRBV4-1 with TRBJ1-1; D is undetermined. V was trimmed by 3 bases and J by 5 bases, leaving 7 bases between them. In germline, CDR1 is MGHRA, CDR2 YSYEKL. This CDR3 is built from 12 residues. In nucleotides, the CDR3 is TGCGCCAGCAGCCATCACGGAACTGAAGCTTTCTTT. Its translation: CASSHHGTEAFF.

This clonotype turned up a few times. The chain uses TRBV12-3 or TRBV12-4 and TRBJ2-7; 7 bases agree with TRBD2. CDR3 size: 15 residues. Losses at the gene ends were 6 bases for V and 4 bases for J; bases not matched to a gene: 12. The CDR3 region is CASSPPARGGYEQYF. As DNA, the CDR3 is TGTGCCAGCAGCCCTCCTGCCCGGGGAGGGTACGAGCAGTACTTC.

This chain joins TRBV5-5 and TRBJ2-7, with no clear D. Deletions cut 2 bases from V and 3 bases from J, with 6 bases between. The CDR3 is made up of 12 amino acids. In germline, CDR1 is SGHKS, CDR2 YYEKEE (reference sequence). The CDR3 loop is CASSFDFYEQYF. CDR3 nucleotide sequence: TGTGCCAGCAGCTTCGACTTCTACGAGCAGTACTTC.

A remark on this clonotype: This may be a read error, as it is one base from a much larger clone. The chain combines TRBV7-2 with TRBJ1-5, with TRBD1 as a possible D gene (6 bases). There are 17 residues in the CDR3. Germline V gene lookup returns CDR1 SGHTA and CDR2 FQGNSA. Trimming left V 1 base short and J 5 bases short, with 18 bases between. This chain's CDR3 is CASSLGPGGRSDQPQHF. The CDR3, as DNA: TGTGCCAGCAGCTTAGGCCCCGGGGGGCGATCGGATCAGCCCCAGCATTTT.

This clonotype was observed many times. The DNA of the CDR3 is TGTGCCAGCGGGAACACCGGGGAGCTGTTTTTT. Translation gives CASGNTGELFF. The chain has TRBV12-3 or TRBV12-4 and TRBJ2-2; no clear D gene. The V gene lost 8 bases and the J gene lost 1 base, with 2 bases spanning the gap. This CDR3 is 11 amino acids long.

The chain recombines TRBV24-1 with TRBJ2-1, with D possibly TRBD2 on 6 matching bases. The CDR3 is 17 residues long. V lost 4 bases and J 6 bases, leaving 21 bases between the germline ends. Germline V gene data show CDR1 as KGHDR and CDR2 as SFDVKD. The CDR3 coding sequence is TGTGCCACCAGTGACCCTCCTGCGGCGGAGGGGTCCAATGAGCAGTTCTTC. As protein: CATSDPPAAEGSNEQFF.

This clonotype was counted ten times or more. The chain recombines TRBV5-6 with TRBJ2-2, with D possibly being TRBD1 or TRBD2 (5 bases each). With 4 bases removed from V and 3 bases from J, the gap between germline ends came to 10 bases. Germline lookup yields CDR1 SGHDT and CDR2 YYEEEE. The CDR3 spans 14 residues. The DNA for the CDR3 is TGTGCCAGCAGCCCCGGGGCGGACACCGGGGAGCTGTTTTTT. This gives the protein CASSPGADTGELFF.

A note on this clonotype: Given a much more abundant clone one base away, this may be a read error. The CDR3 coding sequence is TGCGCCAGCAGCTTCCGACAGGGAAGGGATGAGCAGTACTTC. This codes for CASSFRQGRDEQYF. The chain recombines TRBV5-1 with TRBJ2-7; 7 nucleotides agree with TRBD1. V lost 2 bases to trimming and J lost 7 bases; unmatched junction nucleotides: 9. Germline-derived CDR1 and CDR2 are SGHRS and YFSETQ. CDR3 length: 14 residues.

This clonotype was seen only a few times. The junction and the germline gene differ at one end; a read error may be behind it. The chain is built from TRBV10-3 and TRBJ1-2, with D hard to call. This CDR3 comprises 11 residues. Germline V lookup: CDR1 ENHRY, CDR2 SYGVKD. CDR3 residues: CAISEIYGHTF. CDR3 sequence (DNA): TGTGCCATCAGTGAAATCTATGGCCACACCTTC.

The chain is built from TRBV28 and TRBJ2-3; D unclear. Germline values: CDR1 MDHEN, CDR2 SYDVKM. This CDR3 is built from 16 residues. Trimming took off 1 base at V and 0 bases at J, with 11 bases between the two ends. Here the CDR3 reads CASSLSVAESTDTQYF. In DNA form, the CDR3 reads TGTGCCAGCAGTTTATCCGTGGCAGAGAGCACAGATACGCAGTATTTT.

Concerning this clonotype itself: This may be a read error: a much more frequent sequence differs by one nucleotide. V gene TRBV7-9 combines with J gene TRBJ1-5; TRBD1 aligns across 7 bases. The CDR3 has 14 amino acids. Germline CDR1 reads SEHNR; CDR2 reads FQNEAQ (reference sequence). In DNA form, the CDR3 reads TGTGCCAGCAGCCGGGACAGCCGGAGTCAGGCCCAGCATTTT. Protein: CASSRDSRSQAQHF.

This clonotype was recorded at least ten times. CDR3 in DNA: TGCGCCAGCAGCCAAGATTTGCGCCGTTCCTACGAGCAGTACTTC. Residues: CASSQDLRRSYEQYF. This sequence joins TRBV4-1 and TRBJ2-7, with D hard to call. Germline CDR1 reads MGHRA; CDR2 reads YSYEKL. V was shortened by 0 bases and J by 1 base, with 10 bases between the two germline ends. This CDR3 contains 15 residues.

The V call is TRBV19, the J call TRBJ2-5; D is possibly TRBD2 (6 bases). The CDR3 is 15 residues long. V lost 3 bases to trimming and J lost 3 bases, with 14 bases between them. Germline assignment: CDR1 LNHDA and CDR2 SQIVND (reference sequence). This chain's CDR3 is CASSIGGAFEETQYF. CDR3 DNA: TGTGCCAGTAGTATTGGAGGGGCATTCGAAGAGACCCAGTACTTC.

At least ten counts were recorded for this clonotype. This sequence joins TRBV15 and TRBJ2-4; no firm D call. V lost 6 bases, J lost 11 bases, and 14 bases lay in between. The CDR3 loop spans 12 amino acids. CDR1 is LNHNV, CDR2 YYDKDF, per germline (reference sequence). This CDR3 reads CATRGSSLFQYF. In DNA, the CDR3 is TGTGCCACCAGAGGATCGAGTCTCTTTCAGTACTTC.

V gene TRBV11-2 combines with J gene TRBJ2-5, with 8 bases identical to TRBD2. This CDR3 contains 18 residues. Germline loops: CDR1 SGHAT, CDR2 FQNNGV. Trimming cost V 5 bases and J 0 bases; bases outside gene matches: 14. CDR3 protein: CASSPGQSGRLYQETQYF. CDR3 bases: TGTGCCAGCAGCCCCGGGCAGAGCGGGAGATTGTACCAAGAGACCCAGTACTTC.

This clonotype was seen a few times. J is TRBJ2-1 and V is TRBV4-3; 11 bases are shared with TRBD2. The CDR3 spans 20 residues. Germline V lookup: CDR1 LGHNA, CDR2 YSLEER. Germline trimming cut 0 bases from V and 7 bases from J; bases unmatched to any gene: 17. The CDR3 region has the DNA TGCGCCAGCAGCCAAGATTCAAGTCTAGCGGGGGGCGGTCCGCGGAATGAGCAGTTCTTC. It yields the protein CASSQDSSLAGGGPRNEQFF.

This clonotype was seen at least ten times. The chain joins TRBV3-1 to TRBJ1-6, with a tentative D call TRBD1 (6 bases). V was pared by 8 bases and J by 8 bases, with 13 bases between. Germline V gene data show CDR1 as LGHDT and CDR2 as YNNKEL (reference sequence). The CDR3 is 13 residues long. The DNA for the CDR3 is TGTGCCAGCCAGGGGCAGGGAGATTCACCCCTCCACTTT. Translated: CASQGQGDSPLHF.

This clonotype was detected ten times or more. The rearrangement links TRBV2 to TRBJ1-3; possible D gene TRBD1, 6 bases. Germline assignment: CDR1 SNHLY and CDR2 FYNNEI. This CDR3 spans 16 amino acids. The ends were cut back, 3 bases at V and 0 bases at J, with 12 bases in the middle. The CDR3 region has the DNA TGTGCCAGCAGTGACGGTACAGGGATCTCTGGAAACACCATATATTTT. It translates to CASSDGTGISGNTIYF. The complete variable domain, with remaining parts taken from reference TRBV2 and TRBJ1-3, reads EPEVTQTPSHQVTQMGQEVILRCVPISNHLYFYWYRQILGQKVEFLVSFYNNEISEKSEIFDDQFSVERPDGSNFTLKIRSTKLEDSAMYFCASSDGTGISGNTIYFGEGSWLTVV.

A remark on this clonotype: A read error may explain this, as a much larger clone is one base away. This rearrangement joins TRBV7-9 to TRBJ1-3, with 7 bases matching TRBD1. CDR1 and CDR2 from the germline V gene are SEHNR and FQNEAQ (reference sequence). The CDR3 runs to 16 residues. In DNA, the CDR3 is TGTGCCAGCAGCTCCGAGACAGGGCGCTCTGGAAGCACCATATATTTT. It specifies CASSSETGRSGSTIYF. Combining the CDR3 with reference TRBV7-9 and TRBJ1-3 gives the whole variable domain DTGVSQNPRHKITKRGQNVTFRCDPISEHNRLYWYRQTLGQGPEFLTYFQNEAQLEKSRLLSDRFSAERPKGSFSTLEIQRTEQGDSAMYLCASSSETGRSGSTIYFGEGSWLTVV.